The rows below give T cell receptor beta chains drawn from one sample of a study of blood T cell repertoires in COVID-19. Profiling relied on immunoSEQ multiplex PCR, and the TCRdb table lists in-frame clones only, not all of them. The sample holds tens of thousands of clones, 65% to 85% seen once. Sequencing was done on a sample of peripheral blood. Receptor source: a man aged 60 to 75 with COVID-19, enrolled during active disease. The CDR3 runs from the conserved cysteine through the conserved F or W. A D gene is named only where the DNA matches it firmly. Some rows mark clone size as missing; the rest say once, few, many or name a class of expanded clone.

size	V	D	length	J	CDR3	DNA
NA	TRBV11-2	TRBD2	15	TRBJ2-5	CASSLNAGGAETQYF	TGTGCCAGCAGCTTAAATGCGGGGGGTGCGGAGACCCAGTACTTC
NA	TRBV2	TRBD2	16	TRBJ2-5	CASSWSGGANKETQYF	TGTGCCAGCAGTTGGTCGGGGGGAGCCAACAAAGAGACCCAGTACTTC
NA	TRBV4-1	NA	17	TRBJ2-2	CASSQVIIGPTTGELFF	TGCGCCAGCAGCCAAGTTATTATCGGTCCCACGACCGGGGAGCTGTTTTTT
NA	TRBV7-9	TRBD2	14	TRBJ2-5	CAGGVAGLQETQYF	TGTGCCGGGGGGGTTGCGGGCTTACAAGAGACCCAGTACTTC
few	TRBV9	TRBD2	16	TRBJ2-1	CASSEGTSGSGVEQFF	TGTGCCAGCAGCGAGGGGACTAGCGGGAGTGGGGTTGAGCAGTTCTTC
NA	TRBV5-1	TRBD2	14	TRBJ2-3	CASSGLAGEDTQYF	TGCGCCAGCAGTGGACTAGCGGGAGAAGATACGCAGTATTTT
NA	TRBV18	TRBD2	17	TRBJ2-7	CASSRGLAGETTYEQYF	TGTGCCAGCTCACGCGGACTAGCGGGGGAAACTACCTACGAGCAGTACTTC
NA	TRBV4-1	TRBD2	17	TRBJ2-2	CASSLFSGNTGGGELFF	TGCGCCAGCAGCCTGTTTAGCGGGAACACCGGGGGCGGGGAGCTGTTTTTT
NA	TRBV6-2/TRBV6-3	TRBD2	17	TRBJ2-5	CASSAFRLAGGQETQYF	TGTGCCAGCAGTGCCTTCAGACTAGCGGGAGGGCAAGAGACCCAGTACTTC
NA	TRBV25-1	TRBD2	15	TRBJ2-7	CASSELVGGSHEQYF	TGTGCCAGCAGTGAATTGGTGGGGGGGTCCCACGAGCAGTACTTC
NA	TRBV10-3	NA	15	TRBJ1-2	CAIKRSGNRESGYTF	TGTGCCATCAAACGGAGCGGAAACAGGGAAAGCGGCTACACCTTC
NA	TRBV5-6	NA	17	TRBJ1-1	CASSFALGGSPATEAFF	TGTGCCAGCAGCTTTGCGCTTGGGGGGAGCCCGGCCACTGAAGCTTTCTTT
NA	TRBV9	NA	17	TRBJ2-3	CASSVSVRVPSTDTQYF	TGTGCCAGCAGCGTATCTGTACGGGTTCCTAGCACAGATACGCAGTATTTT
few	TRBV10-1	TRBD1	15	TRBJ1-6	CASSEYRGASSPLHF	TGCGCCAGCAGTGAGTACAGGGGAGCGAGCTCACCCCTCCACTTT
few	TRBV4-1	NA	17	TRBJ2-1	CASSQALGSGVYNEQFF	TGCGCCAGCAGCCAAGCCCTTGGTAGCGGAGTTTACAATGAGCAGTTCTTC
NA	TRBV12-3/TRBV12-4	NA	13	TRBJ2-7	CASTYELSYEQYF	TGTGCCAGCACCTACGAACTTTCCTACGAGCAGTACTTC
NA	TRBV27	TRBD2	17	TRBJ2-1	CASSLSRRGGPYNEQFF	TGTGCCAGCAGTTTATCGAGGCGGGGGGGCCCATACAATGAGCAGTTCTTC
NA	TRBV5-6	TRBD1	16	TRBJ1-4	CASSLRDRGPNEKLFF	TGTGCCAGCAGCTTGAGGGACAGGGGCCCTAATGAAAAACTGTTTTTT
NA	TRBV3-1/TRBV3-2	TRBD2	15	TRBJ2-7	CASSQDLGGVYEQYF	TGTGCCAGCAGCCAAGATCTCGGGGGGGTCTACGAGCAGTACTTC
NA	TRBV6-5	NA	15	TRBJ2-3	CASSYGAGKTDTQYF	TGTGCCAGCAGTTACGGAGCGGGCAAAACAGATACGCAGTATTTT
NA	TRBV5-4	NA	14	TRBJ2-2	CASSFQGVTGELFF	TGTGCCAGCAGCTTTCAGGGCGTCACCGGGGAGCTGTTTTTT
NA	TRBV5-1	TRBD1	14	TRBJ2-7	CASSWGQGAPEQYF	TGCGCCAGCAGCTGGGGACAGGGGGCGCCCGAGCAGTACTTC
NA	TRBV13	NA	13	TRBJ2-1	CASSGGTLHEQFF	TGTGCCAGCAGCGGCGGGACCCTCCATGAGCAGTTCTTC
NA	TRBV9	TRBD2	14	TRBJ2-7	CASSPAGGGGEQYF	TGTGCCAGCAGCCCCGCCGGGGGGGGCGGGGAGCAGTACTTC
NA	TRBV13	NA	16	TRBJ2-1	CASSLGGIAVYNEQFF	TGTGCCAGCAGCTTAGGGGGGATAGCGGTCTACAATGAGCAGTTCTTC
NA	TRBV7-9	TRBD2	14	TRBJ2-5	CASSRLAGEETQYF	TGTGCCAGCAGTAGACTAGCGGGGGAAGAGACCCAGTACTTC
NA	TRBV6-6	NA	14	TRBJ2-3	CASTNEPSWETQYF	TGTGCCAGCACAAACGAGCCTAGCTGGGAGACGCAGTATTTT
NA	TRBV7-9	NA	16	TRBJ2-7	CASSFVGSLTLYEQYF	TGTGCCAGCAGCTTTGTGGGCTCTTTAACCCTCTACGAGCAGTACTTC
NA	TRBV19	TRBD2	16	TRBJ2-3	CASSTRDYEITDTQYF	TGTGCCAGTAGTACCCGGGACTACGAAATCACAGATACGCAGTATTTT
NA	TRBV5-1	TRBD1	16	TRBJ2-7	CASSLGQGARSYEQYF	TGCGCCAGCAGCTTGGGACAGGGGGCTCGCTCCTACGAGCAGTACTTC
NA	TRBV29-1	NA	11	TRBJ2-7	CSVATGREQYF	TGCAGCGTTGCTACAGGTCGGGAGCAGTACTTC
few	TRBV5-6	TRBD1	14	TRBJ1-6	CASSSAGGLSPLHF	TGTGCCAGCAGCTCGGCAGGGGGCCTCTCGCCCCTCCACTTT
NA	TRBV10-2	NA	14	TRBJ2-5	CASRKTGLGETQYF	TGCGCCAGCAGAAAAACAGGGTTGGGAGAGACCCAGTACTTC
few	TRBV9	TRBD2	15	TRBJ2-2	CASSVGTSDTGELFF	TGTGCCAGCAGCGTAGGGACTAGCGACACCGGGGAGCTGTTTTTT
once	TRBV11-2	TRBD2	17	TRBJ2-5	CASSSQGTSDFQETQYF	TGTGCCAGCAGCTCGCAGGGGACTAGCGATTTCCAAGAGACCCAGTACTTC
NA	TRBV15	NA	15	TRBJ2-7	CATSRQTGVLYEQYF	TGTGCCACCAGCAGACAGACGGGGGTCCTCTACGAGCAGTACTTC
NA	TRBV6-2/TRBV6-3	NA	13	TRBJ2-7	CASSPLSSYEQYF	TGTGCCAGCAGCCCTCTGAGCTCCTACGAGCAGTACTTC
NA	TRBV5-1	NA	12	TRBJ2-5	CASKRTQETQYF	TGCGCCAGCAAGAGAACCCAAGAGACCCAGTACTTC
NA	TRBV18	TRBD2	15	TRBJ2-5	CASSPASGRGETQYF	TGTGCCAGCTCACCTGCTAGCGGGAGGGGAGAGACCCAGTACTTC
NA	TRBV19	TRBD2	16	TRBJ2-6	CASISGGLSGANVLTF	TGTGCCAGTATAAGCGGGGGCCTCTCTGGGGCCAACGTCCTGACTTTC
NA	TRBV12-5	NA	12	TRBJ2-7	CASGLVHYEQYF	TGTGCTAGTGGTTTGGTACACTACGAGCAGTACTTC
NA	TRBV5-1	TRBD1	16	TRBJ2-5	CASSLRGTGVGETQYF	TGCGCCAGCAGCCTACGCGGGACAGGGGTGGGAGAGACCCAGTACTTC
NA	TRBV18	NA	16	TRBJ2-6	CASSLWSGAGANVLTF	TGTGCCAGCTCACTGTGGTCAGGGGCTGGGGCCAACGTCTTGACTTTC
NA	TRBV28	NA	13	TRBJ1-5	CASSELTSQPQHF	TGTGCCAGCAGTGAACTGACAAGCCAGCCCCAGCATTTT
NA	TRBV24-1	NA	14	TRBJ1-1	CATSEGTPNTEAFF	TGTGCCACCAGTGAAGGGACACCGAACACTGAAGCTTTCTTT
NA	TRBV2	NA	14	TRBJ1-3	CASSDRAGGNTIYF	TGTGCCAGCAGTGACAGGGCCGGTGGAAACACCATATATTTT
NA	TRBV6-1	NA	14	TRBJ1-5	CASSEEQGTQPQHF	TGTGCCAGCAGTGAAGAACAGGGCACGCAGCCCCAGCATTTT
NA	TRBV25-1	TRBD1	13	TRBJ2-5	CASSDRGLETQYF	TGTGCCAGCAGTGACAGGGGGCTGGAGACCCAGTACTTC
NA	TRBV11-3	NA	14	TRBJ1-1	CASSLGGPQTEAFF	TGTGCCAGCAGCTTAGGCGGGCCCCAGACTGAAGCTTTCTTT
NA	TRBV30	NA	12	TRBJ2-7	CAWSRGLYEQYF	TGTGCCTGGAGTAGAGGGCTCTACGAGCAGTACTTC